This TCR beta chain was retrieved from a study of blood T cell repertoires in COVID-19. Study-level background: Italy, Spain and the United States were the sources of the convalescent and acute COVID-19 samples.

CDR3 size: 13 residues. V was shortened by 1 base and J by 1 base, with 5 bases between the two germline ends. In germline, CDR1 is SQVTM, CDR2 ANQGSEA. Original handling: Cell counts per sample came from amplifying reference gene primers. Assay used: immunoSEQ multiplex PCR; TCRdb lists only in-frame clones, some missing. Clone size and V and J calls were adopted from that table, with D and trimming inferred from the DNA. The sample lists around 130,000 clones, about 75% occurring once. The sample comprised peripheral blood. This chain uses TRBV29-1 with TRBJ2-1, with unresolved D. The origin of this receptor is an elderly man with acute or convalescent COVID-19. Here the CDR3 reads CSVEGVSYNEQFF. The CDR3, as DNA: TGCAGCGTTGAAGGAGTATCCTACAATGAGCAGTTCTTC.